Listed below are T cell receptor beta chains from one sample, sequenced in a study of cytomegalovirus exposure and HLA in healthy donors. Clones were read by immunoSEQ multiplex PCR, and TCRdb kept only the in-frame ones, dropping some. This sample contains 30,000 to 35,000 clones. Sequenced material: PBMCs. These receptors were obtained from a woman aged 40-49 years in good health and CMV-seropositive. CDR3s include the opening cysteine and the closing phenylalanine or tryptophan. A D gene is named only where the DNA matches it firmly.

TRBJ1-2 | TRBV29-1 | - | CSVELRGFYGYTF | TGCAGCGTTGAGTTAAGGGGATTCTATGGCTACACCTTC
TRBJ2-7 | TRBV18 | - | CASSPSGEGGYEQYF | TGTGCCAGCTCACCCAGTGGGGAGGGGGGCTACGAGCAGTACTTC
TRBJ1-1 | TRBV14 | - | CASSQVNGASAFF | TGTGCCAGCAGCCAAGTCAATGGAGCCTCGGCTTTCTTT
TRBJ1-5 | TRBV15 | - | CATSSKGGFYQPQHF | TGTGCCACCAGCTCCAAGGGGGGGTTTTACCAGCCCCAGCATTTT
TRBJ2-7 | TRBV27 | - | CASSLRGYEQYF | TGTGCCAGCAGTTTAAGGGGCTACGAGCAGTACTTC
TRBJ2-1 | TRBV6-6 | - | CASLSPANEQFF | TGTGCCAGCCTATCCCCCGCAAATGAGCAGTTCTTC
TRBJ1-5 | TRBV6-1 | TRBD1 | CASSKGTGEGPNQPQHF | TGTGCCAGCAGTAAAGGGACAGGGGAAGGTCCCAATCAGCCCCAGCATTTT
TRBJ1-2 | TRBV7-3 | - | CASSFTANYGYTF | TGTGCCAGCAGCTTCACAGCTAACTATGGCTACACCTTC
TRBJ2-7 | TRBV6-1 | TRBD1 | CASSERTGVYEQYF | TGTGCCAGCAGTGAGCGGACAGGTGTCTACGAGCAGTACTTC
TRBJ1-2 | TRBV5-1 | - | CASRRDSGDRGYTF | TGCGCCAGCCGCAGGGATTCAGGGGATAGGGGCTACACCTTC
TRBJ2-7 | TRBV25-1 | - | CASSEWTRGSYEQYF | TGTGCCAGCAGTGAATGGACAAGGGGGTCCTACGAGCAGTACTTC
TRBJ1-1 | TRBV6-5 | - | CASSYEVDTEAFF | TGTGCCAGCAGTTACGAGGTAGACACTGAAGCTTTCTTT
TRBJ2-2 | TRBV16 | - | CASSQSGGQDTGELFF | TGTGCCAGCAGCCAATCGGGGGGGCAGGACACCGGGGAGCTGTTTTTT
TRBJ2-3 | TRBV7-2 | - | CASRHITDTQYF | TGTGCCAGCAGACACATCACAGATACGCAGTATTTT
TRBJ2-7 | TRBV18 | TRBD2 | CASSPAGTSGSYEQYF | TGTGCCAGCTCACCAGCCGGGACTAGCGGGAGTTACGAGCAGTACTTC
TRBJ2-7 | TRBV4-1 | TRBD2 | CASSQGLAGETYEQYF | TGCGCCAGCAGCCAAGGGCTAGCGGGAGAGACCTACGAGCAGTACTTC
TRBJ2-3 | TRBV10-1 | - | CASSESGGPYAGTDTQYF | TGCGCCAGCAGTGAGTCCGGGGGGCCATACGCTGGGACAGATACGCAGTATTTT
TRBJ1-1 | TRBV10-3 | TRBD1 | CATATGDTEAFF | TGTGCCACCGCAACAGGGGACACTGAAGCTTTCTTT
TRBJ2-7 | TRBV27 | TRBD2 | CASKSRREVYEQYF | TGTGCCAGCAAATCCAGGCGGGAGGTCTACGAGCAGTACTTC
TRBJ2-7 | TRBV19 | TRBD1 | CASSGTGGGYEQYF | TGTGCCAGTAGCGGGACAGGTGGCGGGTACGAGCAGTACTTC
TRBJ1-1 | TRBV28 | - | CASSPIREQTEAFF | TGTGCCAGCAGTCCCATCCGGGAGCAAACTGAAGCTTTCTTT
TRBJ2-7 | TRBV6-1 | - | CASSDIYEQYF | TGTGCCAGCAGTGACATCTACGAGCAGTACTTC